This TCR beta chain is drawn from a study of shared clonotypes between healthy human individuals. Across the study: The plates for each donor numbered three CD4 naive, three CD4 memory, two CD8 naive and one CD8 memory. Findings and limits, study-wide: Blood alone was sampled, and tissue repertoires likely differ.

About this clone itself: Antigen unknown.

CD45RO-negative CD8 cells positively selected for CCR7 made up the naive population, which excluded terminally differentiated effector memory CD45RA+ cells. TCRdb keeps only in-frame clones here, not all; method: immunoSEQ multiplex PCR. Among some 2.1 million clones listed, roughly 95% were seen once. This sequence originates from a man aged 18 to 29 in good health. Sequenced sample: naive CD8+ T cells sorted from blood.

The CDR3 region is CASSFPEGSYEQYF. CDR3 in DNA: TGTGCCAGCAGCTTCCCGGAAGGGTCCTACGAGCAGTACTTC. This chain uses TRBV13 with TRBJ2-7; D unclear. The CDR3 is made up of 14 amino acids. The germline V gene has CDR1 PRHDT and CDR2 FYEKMQ (reference sequence). The V gene lost 3 bases and the J gene lost 1 base, with 10 bases spanning the gap. Filled out from reference TRBV13 and TRBJ2-7, the complete variable domain reads AAGVIQSPRHLIKEKRETATLKCYPIPRHDTVYWYQQGPGQDPQFLISFYEKMQSDKGSIPDRFSAQQFSDYHSELNMSSLELGDSALYFCASSFPEGSYEQYFGPGTRLTVT.